A selection of T cell receptor beta chains follows, all from one sample in a study of cytomegalovirus exposure and HLA in healthy donors. Generated by immunoSEQ multiplex PCR, the TCRdb table keeps only in-frame clones and is missing some. The repertoire consists of under 300,000 clones, with roughly four fifths occurring once and the leading ten covering roughly 7.4%. The sequencing sample was made of PBMCs. These receptors were collected from a woman aged 60-75 years in good health and CMV-seropositive. The CDR3 runs from the conserved cysteine through the conserved F or W. D genes are given only for firm matches. Clone size appears in some rows only: once, few, many, or a class for an expanded clone.

D gene	clone size	V gene	J gene	CDR3 protein	CDR3 DNA
TRBD1	.	TRBV29-1	TRBJ1-4	CSVQKASGTGYEKLFF	TGCAGCGTTCAAAAGGCCTCCGGGACAGGGTACGAAAAACTGTTTTTT
.	.	TRBV30	TRBJ1-2	CAWSVPANYGYTF	TGTGCCTGGAGTGTACCGGCTAACTATGGCTACACCTTC
.	.	TRBV4-2	TRBJ2-5	CASSQRSGETQYF	TGTGCCAGCAGCCAAAGGTCAGGCGAGACCCAGTACTTC
.	.	TRBV9	TRBJ2-1	CASSGTRGMEQFF	TGTGCCAGCAGCGGGACAAGGGGAATGGAGCAGTTCTTC
TRBD2	.	TRBV6-5	TRBJ2-5	CASSQAGGGETQYF	TGTGCCAGTTCCCAAGCGGGAGGAGGAGAGACCCAGTACTTC
.	.	TRBV27	TRBJ1-1	CASSLQGNTEAFF	TGTGCCAGCAGTTTGCAGGGGAACACTGAAGCTTTCTTT
TRBD1	.	TRBV5-6	TRBJ2-3	CASSRRDRLTDTQYF	TGTGCCAGCAGCCGCCGGGACAGACTCACAGATACGCAGTATTTT
.	.	TRBV4-1	TRBJ2-1	CASSHGEGVEYNEQFF	TGCGCCAGCAGCCACGGAGAGGGAGTGGAGTACAATGAGCAGTTCTTC
TRBD2	.	TRBV28	TRBJ2-3	CASSRWRGISTDTQYF	TGTGCCAGCAGCCGCTGGCGGGGGATTAGCACAGATACGCAGTATTTT
TRBD2	.	TRBV6-1	TRBJ2-1	CASRISGRAYNEQFF	TGTGCCAGCAGAATAAGCGGGAGGGCCTATAATGAGCAGTTCTTC
.	.	TRBV5-1	TRBJ2-3	CASSLGSGDTDTQYF	TGCGCCAGCAGCCTTGGATCAGGGGACACAGATACGCAGTATTTT
TRBD2	.	TRBV5-1	TRBJ2-3	CASSLVLAGIPTQYF	TGCGCCAGCAGCTTGGTTCTAGCGGGGATCCCTACGCAGTATTTT
.	.	TRBV5-6	TRBJ2-3	CASSLDRDYYF	TGTGCCAGCAGCTTGGACAGGGACTATTATTTT
.	.	TRBV12-5	TRBJ2-4	CASGLVSPGLSNIQYF	TGTGCTAGTGGTTTGGTTAGTCCGGGACTGTCTAACATTCAGTACTTC
.	.	TRBV7-9	TRBJ1-1	CASSVGQNTEAFF	TGTGCCAGCAGCGTGGGACAGAACACTGAAGCTTTCTTT
.	.	TRBV19	TRBJ2-2	CASSIERSRPGGELFF	TGTGCCAGTAGTATAGAAAGGAGCCGGCCGGGGGGGGAGCTGTTTTTT
TRBD2	.	TRBV2	TRBJ2-7	CASSAGLADSYEQYF	TGTGCCAGCAGTGCGGGACTAGCGGACTCCTACGAGCAGTACTTC
TRBD1	.	TRBV6-1	TRBJ2-2	CASRRTGANTGELFF	TGTGCCAGCAGACGGACAGGGGCAAACACCGGGGAGCTGTTTTTT
.	once	TRBV10-1	TRBJ2-1	CASSEWASANEQFF	TGCGCCAGCAGTGAGTGGGCTAGCGCCAATGAGCAGTTCTTC
.	.	TRBV15	TRBJ1-2	CATSRRERGYTF	TGTGCCACCAGCAGAAGAGAGCGGGGCTACACCTTC
.	.	TRBV5-6	TRBJ2-7	CASSWGGGETYEQYF	TGTGCCAGCAGCTGGGGCGGGGGCGAGACCTACGAGCAGTACTTC
.	.	TRBV7-9	TRBJ1-5	CASSLGVGGTGSPQHF	TGTGCCAGCAGCTTAGGGGTAGGAGGGACGGGGTCGCCCCAGCATTTT
.	.	TRBV15	TRBJ1-5	CATSQVNQPQHF	TGTGCCACCAGCCAGGTGAATCAGCCCCAGCATTTT
.	.	TRBV6-5	TRBJ1-5	CASSTRGANQPQHF	TGTGCCAGCAGTACCCGGGGGGCTAATCAGCCCCAGCATTTT
.	.	TRBV5-1	TRBJ1-5	CASSTTGGRQPQHF	TGCGCCAGCAGCACGACAGGAGGCCGGCAGCCCCAGCATTTT
.	.	TRBV7-2	TRBJ2-5	CASSLAAGETQYF	TGTGCCAGCAGCTTAGCCGCGGGGGAGACCCAGTACTTC
.	.	TRBV7-9	TRBJ2-7	CASSFWQGEQYF	TGTGCCAGCAGCTTTTGGCAGGGCGAGCAGTACTTC
.	.	TRBV18	TRBJ1-1	CASSPRQGNTEAFF	TGTGCCAGCTCACCACGTCAGGGGAACACTGAAGCTTTCTTT
.	.	TRBV7-9	TRBJ2-7	CASSRSSYEQYF	TGTGCCAGCAGCAGAAGCTCCTACGAGCAGTACTTC